This is a list of T cell receptor beta chains from one sample in a study of cytomegalovirus exposure and HLA in healthy donors. Repertoires were generated with immunoSEQ multiplex PCR, while TCRdb's copy carries only in-frame clones and drops some. The sample holds approximately 54,000 clones; about nine tenths are singletons and the top ten take roughly 8.4%. The sample taken for sequencing was PBMCs. Every receptor here comes from a woman aged 18-29 years in good health and CMV-seropositive. CDR3s include the opening cysteine and the closing phenylalanine or tryptophan. A D gene is named only where the DNA matches it firmly. Rows give clone size only sometimes, using once, few, many, or a class for an expanded clone.

>TRBJ1-5|NA|NA|TRBV28
CASSLFGGYSNQPQHF
TGTGCCAGCAGTTTATTTGGCGGTTATAGCAATCAGCCCCAGCATTTT
>TRBJ2-1|NA|TRBD2|TRBV6-5
CASRLAGPNEQFF
TGTGCCAGCAGACTAGCGGGACCCAATGAGCAGTTCTTC
>TRBJ2-7|NA|TRBD2|TRBV14
CASSHPRAGVTYEQYF
TGTGCCAGCAGCCATCCACGCGCGGGGGTGACCTACGAGCAGTACTTC
>TRBJ2-1|NA|NA|TRBV6-5
CASSYSRVSIEQFF
TGTGCCAGCAGTTACTCGAGGGTCAGTATTGAGCAGTTCTTC
>TRBJ1-2|NA|NA|TRBV4-2
CASSQESQGELYGYTF
TGTGCCAGCAGCCAAGAAAGCCAGGGCGAACTCTATGGCTACACCTTC
>TRBJ1-2|NA|TRBD1|TRBV6-5
CASSYDRVRANYGYTF
TGTGCCAGCAGTTACGACAGGGTGAGAGCTAACTATGGCTACACCTTC
>TRBJ2-5|NA|TRBD1|TRBV7-3
CASSLGTGVGETQYF
TGTGCCAGCAGCTTAGGAACAGGGGTTGGGGAGACCCAGTACTTC
>TRBJ1-2|NA|NA|TRBV28
CASSLADFGYGYTF
TGTGCCAGCAGTTTGGCAGACTTTGGCTATGGCTACACCTTC
>TRBJ1-3|NA|TRBD1|TRBV6-5
CASSRTGVGNTIYF
TGTGCCAGCAGTCGAACAGGGGTTGGAAACACCATATATTTT
>TRBJ1-1|NA|TRBD1|TRBV19
CASSGGTGAVNTEAFF
TGTGCCAGTAGTGGGGGGACAGGGGCGGTGAACACTGAAGCTTTCTTT
>TRBJ2-7|many|TRBD1|TRBV18
CASSPEGDRGRYEQYF
TGTGCCAGCTCACCTGAAGGGGACAGGGGGCGCTACGAGCAGTACTTC
>TRBJ1-5|NA|NA|TRBV19
CASSIPSGIRAGQPQHF
TGTGCCAGTAGTATTCCTTCCGGCATCCGAGCGGGTCAGCCCCAGCATTTT
>TRBJ2-1|few|TRBD1|TRBV5-1
CASSLRWTGGMAEQFF
TGCGCCAGCAGCTTGAGGTGGACAGGGGGGATGGCTGAGCAGTTCTTC
>TRBJ2-5|NA|NA|TRBV11-3
CAGSTKKSNQETQYF
TGTGCCGGCAGCACTAAAAAATCGAACCAAGAGACCCAGTACTTC
>TRBJ2-1|NA|TRBD1|TRBV7-2
CASSLTQGAHEQFF
TGTGCCAGCAGCTTAACCCAGGGGGCCCATGAGCAGTTCTTC
>TRBJ2-7|NA|NA|TRBV13
CASSLRLNEQYF
TGTGCCAGCAGCCTCAGACTCAACGAGCAGTACTTC
>TRBJ2-4|once|TRBD1|TRBV28
CATSWKGAAKNIQYF
TGTGCCACCTCGTGGAAGGGGGCGGCCAAAAACATTCAGTACTTC
>TRBJ2-5|NA|TRBD1|TRBV11-3
CASSPGTGAAGQETQYF
TGTGCCAGCAGCCCCGGGACAGGGGCCGCAGGGCAAGAGACCCAGTACTTC
>TRBJ2-1|NA|NA|TRBV28
CASSLRTGFLNEQFF
TGTGCCAGCAGTTTGCGAACAGGGTTCTTGAATGAGCAGTTCTTC
>TRBJ2-3|NA|TRBD2|TRBV5-1
CASSFGLAGGPGDTQYF
TGCGCCAGCAGCTTTGGACTAGCGGGGGGGCCGGGAGATACGCAGTATTTT
>TRBJ1-1|NA|TRBD1|TRBV19
CASSIRDRGPAFF
TGTGCCAGTAGTATTCGAGACAGGGGGCCGGCTTTCTTT
>TRBJ1-4|NA|TRBD1|TRBV5-1
CASFGTGSYKLFF
TGCGCCAGCTTCGGGACAGGGTCGTATAAACTGTTTTTT
>TRBJ2-3|NA|TRBD2|TRBV11-2
CASSLTASGVHTDTQYF
TGTGCCAGCAGCTTAACGGCTAGCGGGGTCCACACAGATACGCAGTATTTT
>TRBJ1-1|once|NA|TRBV30
CAWSVDSMNTEAFF
TGTGCCTGGAGTGTGGACAGCATGAACACTGAAGCTTTCTTT
>TRBJ2-1|NA|TRBD2|TRBV15
CATSRDYSGGQGEQFF
TGTGCCACCAGCAGAGATTATAGCGGGGGGCAGGGTGAGCAGTTCTTC
>TRBJ1-1|NA|TRBD1|TRBV30
CAWSPGGHTEAFF
TGTGCCTGGTCCCCAGGGGGCCACACTGAAGCTTTCTTT
>TRBJ1-5|once|TRBD1|TRBV11-3
CASSLVPDPGQGADQPQHF
TGTGCCAGCAGCTTAGTCCCTGATCCGGGACAGGGGGCAGATCAGCCCCAGCATTTT
>TRBJ2-7|NA|TRBD2|TRBV6-5
CASRTSGDSYEQYF
TGTGCCAGCAGAACTAGCGGGGACTCCTACGAGCAGTACTTC
>TRBJ2-3|NA|TRBD2|TRBV7-2
CASSQQTSGGHTDTQYF
TGTGCCAGCAGCCAACAAACTAGCGGGGGCCACACAGATACGCAGTATTTT
>TRBJ2-7|medium-sized|NA|TRBV5-1
CASSLGGHGSYEQYF
TGCGCCAGCAGCTTGGGGGGACACGGCTCCTACGAGCAGTACTTC
>TRBJ1-1|once|TRBD1|TRBV9
CASSATTGTGGNTEAFF
TGTGCCAGCAGCGCAACGACCGGGACAGGGGGGAACACTGAAGCTTTCTTT
>TRBJ1-1|NA|NA|TRBV10-3
CAISESLWGVGTEAFF
TGTGCCATCAGTGAGTCGCTTTGGGGGGTCGGCACTGAAGCTTTCTTT
>TRBJ1-1|NA|TRBD1|TRBV9
CASSGGGINTEAFF
TGTGCCAGCAGCGGAGGGGGCATCAACACTGAAGCTTTCTTT
>TRBJ2-2|NA|NA|TRBV6-6
CASRSPRQGNTGELFF
TGTGCCAGCAGATCCCCCCGGCAGGGTAACACCGGGGAGCTGTTTTTT
>TRBJ1-2|NA|NA|TRBV4-2
CASSQDLASNYGYTF
TGTGCCAGCAGCCAAGATTTGGCCTCTAACTATGGCTACACCTTC
>TRBJ2-7|NA|TRBD1|TRBV10-1
CASSMSRQGIGEQYF
TGCGCCAGCAGTATGTCCAGACAGGGGATAGGAGAGCAGTACTTC
>TRBJ1-1|once|NA|TRBV11-2
CASSLMRGMNTEAFF
TGTGCCAGCAGCTTAATGCGAGGCATGAACACTGAAGCTTTCTTT
>TRBJ2-3|NA|TRBD2|TRBV7-6
CASSLASGGAYGTDTQYF
TGTGCCAGCAGCTTAGCGAGCGGGGGGGCCTATGGCACAGATACGCAGTATTTT
>TRBJ2-7|few|TRBD1|TRBV10-3
CAISEGQEAYEQYF
TGTGCCATCAGTGAGGGACAGGAGGCCTACGAGCAGTACTTC
>TRBJ1-1|NA|NA|TRBV18
CASSPRGDGSMNTEAFF
TGTGCCAGCTCACCACGGGGGGACGGGAGCATGAACACTGAAGCTTTCTTT
>TRBJ1-6|once|NA|TRBV28
CASSRWGGAVDSPLHF
TGTGCCAGCAGCCGATGGGGCGGTGCAGTGGATTCACCCCTCCACTTT
>TRBJ2-7|NA|NA|TRBV5-1
CASSSEPNESPSGSYEQYF
TGCGCCAGCAGCTCTGAACCGAATGAGTCCCCGTCGGGTTCCTACGAGCAGTACTTC
>TRBJ2-1|NA|NA|TRBV19
CASSIQGGNEQFF
TGTGCCAGTAGTATTCAGGGGGGCAATGAGCAGTTCTTC